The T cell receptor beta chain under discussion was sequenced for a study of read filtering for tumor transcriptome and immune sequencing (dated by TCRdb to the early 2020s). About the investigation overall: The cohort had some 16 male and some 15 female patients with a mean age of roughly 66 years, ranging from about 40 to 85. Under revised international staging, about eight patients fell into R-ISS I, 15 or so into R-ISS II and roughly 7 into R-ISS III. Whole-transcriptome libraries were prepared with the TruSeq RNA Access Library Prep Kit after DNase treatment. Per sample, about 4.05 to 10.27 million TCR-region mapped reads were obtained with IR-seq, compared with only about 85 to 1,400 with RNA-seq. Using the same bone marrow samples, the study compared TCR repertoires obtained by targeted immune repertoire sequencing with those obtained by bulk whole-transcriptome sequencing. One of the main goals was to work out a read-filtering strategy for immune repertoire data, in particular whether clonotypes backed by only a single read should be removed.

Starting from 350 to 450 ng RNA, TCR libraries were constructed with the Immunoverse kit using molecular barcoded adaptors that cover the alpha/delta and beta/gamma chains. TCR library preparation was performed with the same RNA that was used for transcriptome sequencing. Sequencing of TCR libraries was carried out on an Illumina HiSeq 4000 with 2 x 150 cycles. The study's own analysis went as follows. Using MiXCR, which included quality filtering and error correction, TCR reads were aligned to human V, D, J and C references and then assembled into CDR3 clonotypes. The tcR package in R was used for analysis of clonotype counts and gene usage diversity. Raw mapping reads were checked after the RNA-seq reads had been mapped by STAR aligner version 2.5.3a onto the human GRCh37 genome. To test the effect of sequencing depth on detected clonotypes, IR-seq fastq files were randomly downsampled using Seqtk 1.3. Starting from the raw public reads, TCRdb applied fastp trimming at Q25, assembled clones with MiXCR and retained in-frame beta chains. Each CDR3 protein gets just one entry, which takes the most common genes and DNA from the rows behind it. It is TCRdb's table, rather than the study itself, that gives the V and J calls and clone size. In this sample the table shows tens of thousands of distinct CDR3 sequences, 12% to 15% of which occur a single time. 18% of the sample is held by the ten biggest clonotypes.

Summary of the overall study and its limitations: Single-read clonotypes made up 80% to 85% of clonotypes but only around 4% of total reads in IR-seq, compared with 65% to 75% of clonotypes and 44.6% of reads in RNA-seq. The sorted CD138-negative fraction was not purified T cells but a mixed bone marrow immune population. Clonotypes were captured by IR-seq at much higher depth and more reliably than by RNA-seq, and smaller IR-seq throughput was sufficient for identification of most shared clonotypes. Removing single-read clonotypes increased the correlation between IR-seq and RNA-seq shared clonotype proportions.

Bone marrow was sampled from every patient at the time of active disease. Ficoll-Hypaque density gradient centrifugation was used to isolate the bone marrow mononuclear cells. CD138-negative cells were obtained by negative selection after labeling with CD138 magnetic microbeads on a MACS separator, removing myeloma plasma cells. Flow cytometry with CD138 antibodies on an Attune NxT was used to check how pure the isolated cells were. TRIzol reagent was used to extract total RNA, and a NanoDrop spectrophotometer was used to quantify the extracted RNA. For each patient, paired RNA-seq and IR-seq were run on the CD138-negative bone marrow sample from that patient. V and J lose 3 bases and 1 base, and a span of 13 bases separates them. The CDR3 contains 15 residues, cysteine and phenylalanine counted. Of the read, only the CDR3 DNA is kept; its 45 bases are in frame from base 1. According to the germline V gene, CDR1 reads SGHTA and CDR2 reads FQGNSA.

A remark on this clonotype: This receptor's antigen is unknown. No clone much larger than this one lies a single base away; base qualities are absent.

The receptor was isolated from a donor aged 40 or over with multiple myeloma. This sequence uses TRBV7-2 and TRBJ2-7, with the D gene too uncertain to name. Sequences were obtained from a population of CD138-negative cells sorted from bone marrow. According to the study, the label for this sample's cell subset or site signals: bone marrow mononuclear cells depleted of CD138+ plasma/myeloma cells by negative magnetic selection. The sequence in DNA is TGTGCCAGCAGCTTTGCCACGCTTGGTTCCTACGAGCAGTACTTC. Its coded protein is CASSFATLGSYEQYF.